The present T cell receptor (beta chain) was sequenced within a study of shared clonotypes between healthy human individuals. Study summary: Each donor had three CD4 naive, three CD4 memory, two CD8 naive and one CD8 memory plate.

Assay used: immunoSEQ multiplex PCR; TCRdb lists only in-frame clones, some missing. The table has about 2.4 million clones, roughly 93% seen once. Sequencing input: naive CD4+ T cells from PBMCs. Subset meaning: CD45RA+ positively selected. This TCR derives from a man aged 18 to 29 in good health. Some clones in this sample may be carry-over from other donors' samples.

The CDR3 protein is CASSQARQVNNSPLHF. In nucleotides, the CDR3 is TGCGCCAGCAGCCAGGCCCGACAGGTGAATAATTCACCCCTCCACTTT. V usage is TRBV4-1 and J usage is TRBJ1-6; D may be TRBD1 (6 bases). Germline lookup yields CDR1 MGHRA and CDR2 YSYEKL. The CDR3 spans 16 residues. The V end lost 3 bases, the J end lost 5 bases, and 14 bases lay between the germline ends.